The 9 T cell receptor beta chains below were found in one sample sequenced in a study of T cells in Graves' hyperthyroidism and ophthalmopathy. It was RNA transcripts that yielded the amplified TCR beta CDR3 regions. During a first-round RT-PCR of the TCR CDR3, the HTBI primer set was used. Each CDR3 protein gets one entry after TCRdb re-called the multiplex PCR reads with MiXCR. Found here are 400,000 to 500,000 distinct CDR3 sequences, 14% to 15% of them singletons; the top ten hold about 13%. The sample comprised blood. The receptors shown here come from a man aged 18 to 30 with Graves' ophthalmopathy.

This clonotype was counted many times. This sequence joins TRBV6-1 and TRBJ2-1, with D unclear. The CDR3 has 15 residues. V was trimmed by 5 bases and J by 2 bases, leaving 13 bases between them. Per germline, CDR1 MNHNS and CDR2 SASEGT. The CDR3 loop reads CASSPSANAYNEQFF. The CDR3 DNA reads TGTGCCAGCAGTCCCTCCGCTAACGCCTACAATGAGCAGTTCTTC.

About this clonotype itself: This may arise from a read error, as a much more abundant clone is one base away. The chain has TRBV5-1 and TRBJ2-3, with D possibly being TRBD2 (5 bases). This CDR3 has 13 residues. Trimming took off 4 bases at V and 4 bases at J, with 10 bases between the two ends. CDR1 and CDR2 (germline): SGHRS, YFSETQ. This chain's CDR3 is CASSRSSSDTQYF. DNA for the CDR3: TGCGCCAGCAGCCGGTCTAGCTCAGATACGCAGTATTTT.

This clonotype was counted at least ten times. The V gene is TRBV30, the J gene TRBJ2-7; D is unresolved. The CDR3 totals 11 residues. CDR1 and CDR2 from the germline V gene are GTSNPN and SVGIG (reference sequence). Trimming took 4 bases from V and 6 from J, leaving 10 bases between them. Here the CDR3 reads CAWTHSFEQYF. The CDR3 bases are TGTGCCTGGACGCACTCTTTCGAGCAGTACTTC.

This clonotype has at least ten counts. This CDR3 is CSAKLAGLGNTQYF. For the CDR3, the DNA is TGCAGTGCAAAACTAGCGGGCCTCGGGAATACGCAGTATTTT. The V call is TRBV20-1, the J call TRBJ2-3; 9 bases align to TRBD2. V lost 6 bases to trimming and J lost 7 bases; unmatched junction nucleotides: 11. This CDR3 contains 14 residues. Germline loops: CDR1 DFQATT, CDR2 SNEGSKA (reference sequence).

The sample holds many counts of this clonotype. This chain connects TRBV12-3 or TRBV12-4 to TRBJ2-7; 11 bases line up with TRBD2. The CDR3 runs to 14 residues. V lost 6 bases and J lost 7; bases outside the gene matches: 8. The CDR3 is CASSLNSGRGEQYF. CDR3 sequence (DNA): TGTGCCAGCAGCCTGAATAGCGGGAGGGGTGAGCAGTACTTC.

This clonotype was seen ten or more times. CDR3: CASGSPQGSYEQYF. The CDR3, as DNA: TGTGCCAGCGGATCACCCCAGGGTTCGTACGAGCAGTACTTC. This chain connects TRBV28 to TRBJ2-7, with D possibly matching TRBD1 (5 bases). The CDR3 sequence is 14 residues long. Germline-derived CDR1 and CDR2 are MDHEN and SYDVKM. The V end was cut by 8 bases, the J end by 4 bases, with 18 bases between.

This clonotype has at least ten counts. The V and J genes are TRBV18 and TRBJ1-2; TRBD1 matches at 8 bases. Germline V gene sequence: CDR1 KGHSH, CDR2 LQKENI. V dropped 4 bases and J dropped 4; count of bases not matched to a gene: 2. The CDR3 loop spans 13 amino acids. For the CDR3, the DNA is TGTGCCAGCTCACAGGACAGGGTCTATGGCTACACCTTC. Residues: CASSQDRVYGYTF. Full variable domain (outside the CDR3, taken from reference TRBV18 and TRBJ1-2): NAGVMQNPRHLVRRRGQEARLRCSPMKGHSHVYWYRQLPEEGLKFMVYLQKENIIDESGMPKERFSAEFPKEGPSILRIQQVVRGDSAAYFCASSQDRVYGYTFGSGTRLTVV.

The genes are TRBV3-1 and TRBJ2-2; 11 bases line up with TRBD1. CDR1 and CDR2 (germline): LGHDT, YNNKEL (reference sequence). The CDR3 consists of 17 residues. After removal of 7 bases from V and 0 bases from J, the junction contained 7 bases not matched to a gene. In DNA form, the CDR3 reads TGTGCCAGCATGCCGGGACAGGGGGTCTCGAACACCGGGGAGCTGTTTTTT. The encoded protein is CASMPGQGVSNTGELFF. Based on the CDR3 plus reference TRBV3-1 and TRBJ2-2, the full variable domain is DTAVSQTPKYLVTQMGNDKSIKCEQNLGHDTMYWYKQDSKKFLKIMFSYNNKELIINETVPNRFSPKSPDKAHLNLHINSLELGDSAVYFCASMPGQGVSNTGELFFGEGSRLTVL.

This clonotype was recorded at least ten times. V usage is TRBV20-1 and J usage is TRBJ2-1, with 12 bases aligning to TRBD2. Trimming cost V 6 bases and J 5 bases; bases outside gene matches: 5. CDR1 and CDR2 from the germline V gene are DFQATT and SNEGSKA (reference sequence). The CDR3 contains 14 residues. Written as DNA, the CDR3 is TGCAGTGCATGGACTAGCGGGACAAACAATGAGCAGTTCTTC. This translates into CSAWTSGTNNEQFF.